This T cell receptor (beta chain) was recorded in a study of cytomegalovirus exposure and HLA in healthy donors. A word on this clone: Antigen specificity is unknown.

CDR3 length equals 15 residues. From germline, CDR1 is MGHDK and CDR2 SYGVNS. J gave up 5 bases and V 3 bases, and 4 bases lay outside the gene matches. General study findings and limits: As a later analysis showed, several of the most significant clusters appeared to be linked to common viral pathogens. HLA allele associations emerged for roughly 17,000 TCR beta sequences in a later analysis, at 0.05 false discovery rate. The study listed under 200 cytomegalovirus-associated TCR beta chains. Later work found that TCR association rates differed between HLA loci; DRB1 had the most and HLA-C the fewest.

PCR was performed using 60 Vbeta and 13 Jbeta primers. TCRdb's table, derived via immunoSEQ multiplex PCR, lists solely in-frame clones and lacks some. The sample lists 130,000 or so clones; around two thirds were seen once. The chain combines TRBV25-1 with TRBJ2-3, with 11 bases that match TRBD2. The sequencing sample was made of PBMCs. The sequence derives from a woman between 40 and 50 years old in good health and CMV-seropositive. The CDR3 loop is CASSDGTSGGDTQYF. The DNA for the CDR3 is TGTGCCAGCAGTGATGGGACTAGCGGCGGAGATACGCAGTATTTT.